The 3 T cell receptor beta chains in this list originate from one sample, sequenced in a study of identical twins. TCRdb reprocessed the 5' RACE reads via MiXCR and lists one record per CDR3 protein. In the table there are approximately 600,000 distinct CDR3 sequences, just over 7% of which are singletons. The sample was also reused in another study, on yellow fever vaccine responses in identical twins.

The sample consisted of PBMCs. These receptor sequences come from a woman younger than 35 in good health.

A few counts support this clonotype. The chain uses TRBV5-5 and TRBJ1-1, with unresolved D. Germline CDR1 reads SGHKS; CDR2 reads YYEKEE (reference sequence). This CDR3 has 15 residues. Trimming removed 0 bases at V and 3 bases at J, with 12 bases between. CDR3 protein: CASSLEIGMDTEAFF. The DNA of the CDR3 is TGTGCCAGCAGCTTGGAGATCGGCATGGACACTGAAGCTTTCTTT.

This clonotype showed up many times. V is TRBV6-1 and J is TRBJ2-5, with D possibly being TRBD1 (6 bases). Looked up from germline, CDR1 is MNHNS and CDR2 is SASEGT. Between the trimmed V and J ends, which lost 6 bases and 0 bases, there was a span of 14 bases. This CDR3 comprises 15 residues. DNA for the CDR3: TGTGCCAGCAGACCACACCGGGACAACCAAGAGACCCAGTACTTC. As protein: CASRPHRDNQETQYF.

This rearrangement joins TRBV5-1 to TRBJ2-2; D is unclear. CDR3 length equals 15 residues. Trimming cost V 0 bases and J 3 bases, with 9 bases left between them. CDR1 and CDR2 (germline): SGHRS, YFSETQ. CDR3 DNA: TGCGCCAGCAGCTTGGGCGTCAGTCACACCGGGGAGCTGTTTTTT. Translating it yields CASSLGVSHTGELFF.